This T cell receptor beta chain appears in the sequencing data of a study of blood T cell repertoires in COVID-19. Germline V gene sequence: CDR1 SNHLY, CDR2 FYNNEI. The V and J ends lost 5 bases and 5 bases, in that order; junction bases with no gene match: 8. This CDR3 comprises 15 residues. Sequencing was performed with immunoSEQ multiplex PCR; in TCRdb, only in-frame clones are kept and a portion is missing. The sample carries roughly 300,000 clones, nearly 90% recorded once. The sequence derives from a woman aged 25-40 years who had recovered from COVID-19. The rearrangement uses TRBV2 and TRBJ1-2, with 10 positions matching TRBD1. The sample taken for sequencing was PBMCs or T cells enriched from blood (not recorded which). The CDR3 region has the DNA TGTGCCAGCAGTCCCACGGGGACAGGGGAGTATGGCTACACCTTC. Translated, it gives CASSPTGTGEYGYTF.